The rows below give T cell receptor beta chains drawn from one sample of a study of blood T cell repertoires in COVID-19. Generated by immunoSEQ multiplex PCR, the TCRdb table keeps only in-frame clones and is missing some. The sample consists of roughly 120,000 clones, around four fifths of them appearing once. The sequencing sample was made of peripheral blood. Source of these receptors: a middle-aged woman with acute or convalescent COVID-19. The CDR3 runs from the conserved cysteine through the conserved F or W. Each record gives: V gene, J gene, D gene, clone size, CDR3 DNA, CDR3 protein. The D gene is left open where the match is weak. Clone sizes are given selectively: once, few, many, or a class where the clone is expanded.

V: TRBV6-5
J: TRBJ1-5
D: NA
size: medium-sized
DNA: TGTGCCAGCAGTTCCCAGGGGTATAGCAATCAGCCCCAGCATTTT
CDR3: CASSSQGYSNQPQHF

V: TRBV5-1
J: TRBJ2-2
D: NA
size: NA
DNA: TGCGCCAGCAGCCTGACAGGTCGCGCCGGGGAGCTGTTTTTT
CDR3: CASSLTGRAGELFF

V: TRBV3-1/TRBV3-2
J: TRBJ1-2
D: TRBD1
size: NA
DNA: TGTGCCAGCAGCCAAGCTACGACAGGGCTTGGTGGCTACACCTTC
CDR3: CASSQATTGLGGYTF

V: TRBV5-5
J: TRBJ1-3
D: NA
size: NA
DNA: TGTGCCAGCAGCCAGGGACTGCTCTCTGGAAACACCATATATTTT
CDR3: CASSQGLLSGNTIYF

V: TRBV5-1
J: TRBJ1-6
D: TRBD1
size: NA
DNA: TGCGCCAGCAGCACAGGGGATATCTCACCCCTCCACTTT
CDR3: CASSTGDISPLHF

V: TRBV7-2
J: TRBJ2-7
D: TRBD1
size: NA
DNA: TGTGCCAGCACCATACAGGGGGTTACCTACGAGCAGTACTTC
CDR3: CASTIQGVTYEQYF

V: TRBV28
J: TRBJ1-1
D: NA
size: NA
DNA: TGTGCCAGCAGGACCAGGGGTGGGTCTGAAGCTTTCTTT
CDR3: CASRTRGGSEAFF

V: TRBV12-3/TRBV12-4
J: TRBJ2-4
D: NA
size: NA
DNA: TGTGCCAGCAGTTTCCGGGACTTAAACATTCAGTACTTC
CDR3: CASSFRDLNIQYF

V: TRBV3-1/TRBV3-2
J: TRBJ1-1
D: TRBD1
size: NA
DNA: TGTGCCAGCAGCCAAGGGGGAACAGGGGGCCGAGCTTTCTTT
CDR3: CASSQGGTGGRAFF

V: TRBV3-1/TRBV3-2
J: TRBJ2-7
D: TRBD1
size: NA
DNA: TGTGCCAGCAGCCAACCGGGACAGGTCTACGAGCAGTACTTC
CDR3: CASSQPGQVYEQYF

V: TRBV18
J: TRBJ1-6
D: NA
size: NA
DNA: TGTGCCAGCTCTGGGCAGGTGGGTTCACCCCTCCACTTT
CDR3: CASSGQVGSPLHF

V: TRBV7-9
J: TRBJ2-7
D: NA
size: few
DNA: TGTGCCAGCAGCTTATCCCACTACGAGCAGTACTTC
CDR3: CASSLSHYEQYF

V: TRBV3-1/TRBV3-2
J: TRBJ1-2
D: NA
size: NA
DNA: TGTGCCAGCAGCCAAGGACAAGATAACTATGGCTACACCTTC
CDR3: CASSQGQDNYGYTF

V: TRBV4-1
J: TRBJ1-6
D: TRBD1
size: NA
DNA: TGCGCCAGCAGCAGCCGGGACAGGAATAATTCACCCCTCCACTTT
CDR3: CASSSRDRNNSPLHF

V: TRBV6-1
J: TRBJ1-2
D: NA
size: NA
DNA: TGTGCCAGCAGTGAAGGGGGCCTTGCCTATGGCTACACCTTC
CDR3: CASSEGGLAYGYTF

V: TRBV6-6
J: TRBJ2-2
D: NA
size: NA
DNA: TGTGCCAGCTCCGGACTGGCGAACACCGGGGAGCTGTTTTTT
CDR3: CASSGLANTGELFF

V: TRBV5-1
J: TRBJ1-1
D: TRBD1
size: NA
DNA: TGCGCCAGCAGCTTGGTAGGACAGGGGTCCATGAACACTGAAGCTTTCTTT
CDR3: CASSLVGQGSMNTEAFF

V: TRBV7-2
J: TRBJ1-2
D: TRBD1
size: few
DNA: TGTGCCAGCAGCCCGACAGGGAACTATGGCTACACCTTC
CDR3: CASSPTGNYGYTF

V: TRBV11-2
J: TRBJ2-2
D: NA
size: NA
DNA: TGTGCCAGCAGCTTAGGCGGTAATAGGGGCTCCGGGGAGCTGTTTTTT
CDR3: CASSLGGNRGSGELFF

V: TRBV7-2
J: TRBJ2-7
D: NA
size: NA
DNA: TGTGCCAGCAGCTTTTCCCGGGGGTCCTACGAGCAGTACTTC
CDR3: CASSFSRGSYEQYF

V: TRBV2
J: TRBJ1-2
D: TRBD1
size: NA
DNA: TGTGCCAGCAGTCCGGGACAGGGGCGGGGCGGCTACACCTTC
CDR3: CASSPGQGRGGYTF

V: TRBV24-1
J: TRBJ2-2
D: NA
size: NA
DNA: TGTGCCACCAGTGATCCTGACAGTTACACCGGGGAGCTGTTTTTT
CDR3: CATSDPDSYTGELFF

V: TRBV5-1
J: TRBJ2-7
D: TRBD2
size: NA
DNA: TGCGCCAGCAGCTGGCCGACTAGCGGGGTGAAGGAGCAGTACTTC
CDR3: CASSWPTSGVKEQYF

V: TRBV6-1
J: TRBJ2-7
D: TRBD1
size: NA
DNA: TGTGCCAGCAGTGAATATACCCATGGGACAGGGAAGTACGAGCAGTACTTC
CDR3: CASSEYTHGTGKYEQYF

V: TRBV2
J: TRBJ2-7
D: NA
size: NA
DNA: TGTGCCAGCAACGACTACTACGAGCAGTACTTC
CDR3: CASNDYYEQYF

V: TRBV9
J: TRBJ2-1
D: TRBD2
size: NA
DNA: TGTGCCAGCAGCCCTGCGGTAGCGGGTGAGCAGTTCTTC
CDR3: CASSPAVAGEQFF

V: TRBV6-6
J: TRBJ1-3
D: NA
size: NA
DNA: TGTGCCAGCAGTTGGGCTGCAGGGGCAAACACCATATATTTT
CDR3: CASSWAAGANTIYF

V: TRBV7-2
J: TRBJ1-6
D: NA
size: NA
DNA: TGTGCCAGCAGCTTAATAGTTGGGGCCGCTGGTTCACCCCTCCACTTT
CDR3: CASSLIVGAAGSPLHF

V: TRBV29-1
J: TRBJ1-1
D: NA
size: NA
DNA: TGCAGCGTTGGATCTCAGGCAGGGGCATTCAGGGAAGCTTTCTTT
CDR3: CSVGSQAGAFREAFF

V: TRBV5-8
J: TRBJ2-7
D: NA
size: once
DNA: TGTGCCAGCAGCTTGGGGGGCCTTCTCTACGAGCAGTACTTC
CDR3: CASSLGGLLYEQYF

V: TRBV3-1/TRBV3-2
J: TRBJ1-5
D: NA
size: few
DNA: TGTGCCAGCAGCCAAGATAGAAGGGGTGTCCAGCATTTT
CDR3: CASSQDRRGVQHF

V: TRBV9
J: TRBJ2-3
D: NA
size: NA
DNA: TGTGCCAGCAGCGACCCGGGAAGGTGGGCAGATACGCAGTATTTT
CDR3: CASSDPGRWADTQYF

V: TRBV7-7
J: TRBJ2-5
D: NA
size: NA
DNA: TGTGCCAGCAGCTTAGGTACAGGTTCCTACCAAGAGACCCAGTACTTC
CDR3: CASSLGTGSYQETQYF

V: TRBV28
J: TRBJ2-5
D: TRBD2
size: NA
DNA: TGTGCCAGCAGACTAGCGGGGGGGTTCAGGACCCAGTACTTC
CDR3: CASRLAGGFRTQYF

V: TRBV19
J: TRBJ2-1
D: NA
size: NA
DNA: TGTGCCAGTAGTATCCGCGGAGGTACTTACAATGAGCAGTTCTTC
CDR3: CASSIRGGTYNEQFF

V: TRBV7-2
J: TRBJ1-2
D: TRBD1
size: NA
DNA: TGTGCCAGCAGCTTGGGACAGCTTTATGGCTACACCTTC
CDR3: CASSLGQLYGYTF

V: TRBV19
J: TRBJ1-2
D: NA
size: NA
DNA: TGTGCCAGTAGTCTCAGCCCAACGATGACAGGAGACTATGGCTACACCTTC
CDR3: CASSLSPTMTGDYGYTF

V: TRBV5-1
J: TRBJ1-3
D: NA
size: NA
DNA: TGCGCCAGCAGCTTAACATATACTGGAAACACCATATATTTT
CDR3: CASSLTYTGNTIYF

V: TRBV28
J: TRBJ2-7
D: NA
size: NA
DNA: TGTGCCAGCTCCCGGCAGGGTTCCTACGAGCAGTACTTC
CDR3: CASSRQGSYEQYF

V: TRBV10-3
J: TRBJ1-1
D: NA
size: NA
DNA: TGTGCCATCAGTGAGTCGGGATCGGGGTCCGGGAACACTGAAGCTTTCTTT
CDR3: CAISESGSGSGNTEAFF

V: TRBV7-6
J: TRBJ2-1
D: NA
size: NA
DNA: TGTGCCAGCAGCCCGAATCCGGGGAATGAGCAGTTCTTC
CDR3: CASSPNPGNEQFF

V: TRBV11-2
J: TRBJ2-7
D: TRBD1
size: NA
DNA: TGTGCCAGCAGCTTACAGGGGGCGTCCTACGAGCAGTACTTC
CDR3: CASSLQGASYEQYF

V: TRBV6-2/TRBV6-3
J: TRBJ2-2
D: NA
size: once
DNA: TGTGCCAGCAGTCCCAACTTTGGGACATTGGGCACCGGGGAGCTGTTTTTT
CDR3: CASSPNFGTLGTGELFF

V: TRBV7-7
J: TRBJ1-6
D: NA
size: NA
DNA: TGTGCCAGCAGCTTAGTTCTGGGACAACCCCTCCACTTT
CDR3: CASSLVLGQPLHF

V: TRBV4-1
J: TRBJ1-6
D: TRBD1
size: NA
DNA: TGCGCCAGCAGCCTGGACAGGAATAATTCACCCCTCCACTTT
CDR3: CASSLDRNNSPLHF

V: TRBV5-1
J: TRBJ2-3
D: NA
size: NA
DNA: TGCGCCAGCAGCCTCGACCCTTGGGCCGAAACAGATACGCAGTATTTT
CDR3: CASSLDPWAETDTQYF